Listed here are 25 T cell receptor beta chains from one sample, sequenced in a study of CD8 T cells in Susac syndrome. cDNA came from about 0.5 to 1 ug RNA primed by random hexamers. TCRdb ran MiXCR on the immunoSEQ multiplex PCR reads and lists one entry per CDR3 protein. This repertoire shows 160,000 or so distinct CDR3 sequences, approximately 93% found once; its top ten account for 0.09% to 0.1%. Sample: CD4+ T cells from PBMCs. These receptor sequences come from a human donor with multiple sclerosis.

This chain uses TRBV7-6 with TRBJ2-4; 10 bases line up with TRBD2. This CDR3 is built from 16 residues. Trimming took 1 base from V and 7 from J; bases not matched to a gene: 7. Per germline, CDR1 SGHVS and CDR2 FNYEAQ. The CDR3 protein is CASSLGASGRGNIQYF. DNA for the CDR3: TGTGCCAGCAGCTTAGGTGCTAGCGGGAGAGGGAACATTCAGTACTTC.

This CDR3 reads CAWARGLTGHSGANVLTF. CDR3 sequence (DNA): TGTGCCTGGGCCCGGGGGCTGACAGGGCACTCTGGGGCCAACGTCCTGACTTTC. J is TRBJ2-6 and V is TRBV30; possibly TRBD1 for D (7 bases). V was clipped by 5 bases and J by 0 bases, with 20 bases between them. Germline CDR1 reads GTSNPN; CDR2 reads SVGIG (reference sequence). CDR3 length: 18 residues.

The chain recombines TRBV12-3 or TRBV12-4 with TRBJ1-1; 7 positions match TRBD1. This CDR3 spans 15 amino acids. Trimming took 4 bases from V and 1 from J; bases not matched to a gene: 6. The DNA of the CDR3 is TGTGCCAGCAGTTCCCGAGACAGGGCGAACACTGAAGCTTTCTTT. Protein sequence: CASSSRDRANTEAFF.

The genes are TRBV30 and TRBJ1-1, with no clear D. There are 14 residues in the CDR3. V lost 3 bases and J lost 2, with 13 bases in between. Germline lookup yields CDR1 GTSNPN and CDR2 SVGIG (reference sequence). Here the CDR3 DNA reads TGTGCCTGGAGCTTGTCGACACTTAACACTGAAGCTTTCTTT. This translates into CAWSLSTLNTEAFF. Supplemented by reference TRBV30 and TRBJ1-1, the full variable domain reads SQTIHQWPATLVQPVGSPLSLECTVEGTSNPNLYWYRQAAGRGLQLLFYSVGIGQISSEVPQNLSASRPQDRQFILSSKKLLLSDSGFYLCAWSLSTLNTEAFFGQGTRLTVV.

J is TRBJ2-7 and V is TRBV28, with TRBD2 matching over 11 bases. Germline V gene sequence: CDR1 MDHEN, CDR2 SYDVKM. There are 14 residues in the CDR3. The V and J ends lost 6 bases and 3 bases, in that order; junction bases with no gene match: 4. The CDR3 DNA reads as TGTGCCAGCAGACGACTAGCGGGAAACTACGAGCAGTACTTC. It translates to CASRRLAGNYEQYF. The whole variable domain, remainder taken from reference TRBV28 and TRBJ2-7, is DVKVTQSSRYLVKRTGEKVFLECVQDMDHENMFWYRQDPGLGLRLIYFSYDVKMKEKGDIPEGYSVSREKKERFSLILESASTNQTSMYLCASRRLAGNYEQYFGPGTRLTVT.

The chain combines TRBV7-9 with TRBJ1-1; D unresolved. Trimming left V 4 bases short and J 6 bases short, with 12 bases between. Germline lookup yields CDR1 SEHNR and CDR2 FQNEAQ (reference sequence). This CDR3 spans 13 amino acids. CDR3 bases: TGTGCCAGCAGCTCCGAGAGGACGTCTGAAGCTTTCTTT. This translates into CASSSERTSEAFF.

The chain carries TRBV4-3 and TRBJ2-5; 12 bases are shared with TRBD2. CDR1 and CDR2 (germline): LGHNA, YSLEER. CDR3 length: 17 residues. V trimming: 1 base; J trimming: 1 base; junction bases outside the gene matches: 4. The CDR3 DNA reads TGCGCCAGCAGCCAAGGACTAGCGGGAGCCGCCCAAGAGACCCAGTACTTC. Protein: CASSQGLAGAAQETQYF.

The chain links TRBV6-5 to TRBJ2-3; 7 bases are shared with TRBD1. This CDR3 region has 13 residues. V shed 5 bases, J shed 4 bases, and the junction held 3 bases outside the gene matches. Per germline, CDR1 MNHEY and CDR2 SVGAGI. The CDR3 loop reads CASSRDRADTQYF. The CDR3 DNA is TGTGCCAGCAGTAGAGACAGGGCAGATACGCAGTATTTT.

The chain links TRBV11-2 to TRBJ2-1; 12 bases agree with TRBD2. The length of the CDR3 is 16 residues. Per the germline V gene, CDR1 is SGHAT and CDR2 is FQNNGV. V was clipped by 4 bases and J by 9 bases; unmatched bases: 10. CDR3 sequence: CASSSFRLAGVGEQFF. The DNA for the CDR3 is TGTGCCAGCAGCTCCTTCAGACTAGCGGGAGTGGGTGAGCAGTTCTTC.

The chain uses TRBV21-1 and TRBJ2-3; the D segment call TRBD2 is taken from the table without a DNA check. TRBV21-1 is a pseudogene locus. CDR3 length equals 23 residues. The CDR3 is CASSRKRSARNESPLASTDTQYF. The CDR3 DNA reads as TGTGCCAGCAGCCGAAAGCGGTCCGCTAGGAACGAATCACCGTTAGCATCCACAGATACGCAGTATTTT.

The chain uses TRBV10-3 and TRBJ2-5; D may be TRBD2 (5 bases). This CDR3 region has 14 residues. V lost 2 bases and J 9 bases, leaving 16 bases between the germline ends. Germline CDR1 ENHRY, CDR2 SYGVKD. CDR3 DNA sequence: TGTGCCATCAGTGAGGGACTGGATGGCGTGGCCCAGTACTTC. This codes for CAISEGLDGVAQYF.

The chain links TRBV19 to TRBJ1-2, with a possible D match to TRBD1 (5 bases). In germline, CDR1 is LNHDA, CDR2 SQIVND (reference sequence). Trimming took 7 bases from V and 3 from J, leaving 15 bases between them. The CDR3 covers 14 residues. CDR3 in amino acids: CASTSSWGDYGYTF. CDR3 nucleotides: TGTGCCAGTACGTCGTCGTGGGGGGACTATGGCTACACCTTC.

The rearrangement links TRBV27 to TRBJ2-7; 12 nucleotides match TRBD2. In germline, CDR1 is MNHEY, CDR2 SMNVEV (reference sequence). V dropped 6 bases and J dropped 3; count of bases not matched to a gene: 6. The CDR3 spans 15 residues. CDR3 sequence: CASSPLAGGFYEQYF. The DNA of the CDR3 is TGTGCCAGCAGCCCCCTAGCGGGAGGGTTCTACGAGCAGTACTTC.

The J gene is TRBJ1-1, the V gene TRBV6-5, with D tentatively TRBD1 (6 bases). The CDR3 runs 11 residues. The V end lost 7 bases, the J end lost 8 bases, and 11 bases lay between the germline ends. Germline V lookup: CDR1 MNHEY, CDR2 SVGAGI. The CDR3 region has the DNA TGTGCCAGCAACCACGGACAGGAAGCTTTCTTT. Amino acids: CASNHGQEAFF.

The chain couples TRBV2 to TRBJ2-2; D gene ambiguous. Between the trimmed V and J ends, which lost 7 bases and 6 bases, there was a span of 9 bases. The V gene's germline CDR1 is SNHLY and CDR2 FYNNEI. The CDR3 totals 12 residues. The DNA of the CDR3 is TGTGCCAGCAATTTTTGGGCCGGGGAGCTGTTTTTT. Its translation: CASNFWAGELFF.

The V gene is TRBV29-1, the J gene TRBJ1-4, with a weak D call TRBD1 (6 bases). Germline assignment: CDR1 SQVTM and CDR2 ANQGSEA. This CDR3 contains 13 residues. V lost 7 bases, J lost 4 bases, and 13 bases lay in between. DNA of the CDR3: TGCAGCGCTGTGGACAGTTTTAATGAAAAACTGTTTTTT. Encoded protein: CSAVDSFNEKLFF.

This clonotype was observed once. This chain uses TRBV2 with TRBJ2-5, with 8 bases fitting TRBD2. This CDR3 spans 14 amino acids. Trimming at V came to 8 bases and at J to 5 bases, leaving 10 bases not matched to a gene. CDR1 is SNHLY, CDR2 FYNNEI, per germline. The CDR3 bases are TGTGCCAGCTTTAGGACTAGCTCGATGGAGACCCAGTACTTC. This encodes CASFRTSSMETQYF. Using reference TRBV2 and TRBJ2-5 for the parts outside the CDR3, the full variable domain is EPEVTQTPSHQVTQMGQEVILRCVPISNHLYFYWYRQILGQKVEFLVSFYNNEISEKSEIFDDQFSVERPDGSNFTLKIRSTKLEDSAMYFCASFRTSSMETQYFGPGTRLLVL.

The rearrangement uses TRBV29-1 and TRBJ2-3; no clear D. CDR3 size: 13 residues. CDR1 and CDR2 from the germline V gene are SQVTM and ANQGSEA. The V gene lost 1 base and the J gene lost 6 bases, with 11 bases spanning the gap. The CDR3 is CSVEGSGRDTQYF. CDR3 bases: TGCAGCGTTGAAGGTTCGGGTCGCGATACGCAGTATTTT.

The V call is TRBV20-1, the J call TRBJ2-7; TRBD1 matches at 11 bases. Germline CDR1 reads DFQATT; CDR2 reads SNEGSKA (reference sequence). V lost 5 bases and J lost 2; bases outside the gene matches: 14. CDR3 length: 17 amino acids. CDR3 coding DNA: TGCAGTGCTCTCAACCGCCCGGGACAGGGGGGAACCTACGAGCAGTACTTC. Protein: CSALNRPGQGGTYEQYF.

The genes are TRBV5-6 and TRBJ2-5; the D gene could be TRBD1 or TRBD2 (6 bases each). Trimming stripped 3 bases from V and 1 base from J, with 10 bases between. The germline gives CDR1 SGHDT, CDR2 YYEEEE. This CDR3 is built from 14 residues. CDR3: CASSWRDTQETQYF. The CDR3 DNA reads TGTGCCAGCAGCTGGAGGGACACCCAAGAGACCCAGTACTTC.

V and J are TRBV12-3 or TRBV12-4 and TRBJ1-5, with 10 bases aligning to TRBD1. The CDR3 sequence is 17 residues long. Unmatched junction bases numbered 14, after V lost 5 bases and J lost 7 bases. Written as DNA, the CDR3 is TGTGCCAGCAGTCCATATGCCGGCGGGACAGGGGACCAGCCCCAGCATTTT. Its protein product is CASSPYAGGTGDQPQHF.

The CDR3 DNA reads as TGTGCCTGGAGTGAAGCTAGCGGGATCCCCGGGGAGCTGTTTTTT. Its translation: CAWSEASGIPGELFF. This chain links TRBV30 with TRBJ2-2, with 9 bases matching TRBD2. Germline CDR1 GTSNPN, CDR2 SVGIG (reference sequence). This CDR3 contains 15 residues. V shed 1 base and J 6 bases; nucleotides not matched to a gene: 6.

The chain couples TRBV7-2 to TRBJ1-4, with TRBD1 as a possible D gene (5 bases). The germline gives CDR1 SGHTA, CDR2 FQGNSA. The V gene lost 5 bases and the J gene lost 0 bases, with 7 bases spanning the gap. This CDR3 region has 14 residues. The CDR3 DNA is TGTGCCAGCAGCCGACAGCCAACTAATGAAAAACTGTTTTTT. Protein product: CASSRQPTNEKLFF.

This clonotype was seen just once. This chain uses TRBV19 with TRBJ1-1; tentative D call: TRBD1 (6 bases). The V gene's germline CDR1 is LNHDA and CDR2 SQIVND (reference sequence). Trimming stripped 3 bases from V and 5 bases from J, with 7 bases between. This CDR3 has 12 amino acids. The CDR3 protein is CASSIRGTEAFF. The CDR3 region has the DNA TGTGCCAGTAGTATCAGGGGAACTGAAGCTTTCTTT.

This chain uses TRBV5-4 with TRBJ2-5; D gene uncertain. With 2 bases removed from V and 2 bases from J, the gap between germline ends came to 10 bases. Germline assignment: CDR1 SGHNT and CDR2 YYREEE (reference sequence). This CDR3 is built from 14 residues. Written as DNA, the CDR3 is TGTGCCAGCAGCTTTTCGACTGTTCAAGAGACCCAGTACTTC. Its protein product is CASSFSTVQETQYF.